The 16 T cell receptor beta chains presented below share a single source sample, sequenced in a study of blood T cell repertoires in COVID-19. Sequencing used immunoSEQ multiplex PCR; TCRdb keeps in-frame clones, though not all of them. Among 230,000 or so clones listed, roughly 80% were seen once. Specimen: peripheral blood. These receptors were obtained from a man aged 25 to 45 with active or convalescent COVID-19.

This clone is a singleton in its sample. V gene TRBV4-1 combines with J gene TRBJ1-1, with D possibly TRBD1 on 5 matching bases. Trimming cost V 0 bases and J 0 bases, with 17 bases left between them. The length of the CDR3 is 18 residues. Germline V gene lookup returns CDR1 MGHRA and CDR2 YSYEKL. The CDR3 coding sequence is TGCGCCAGCAGCCAAGAAGGCAGGAAGGGGCGCATGAACACTGAAGCTTTCTTT. Its protein product is CASSQEGRKGRMNTEAFF.

This chain links TRBV19 with TRBJ2-7, with 7 bases identical to TRBD1. The trim removed 10 bases at V and 2 bases at J, leaving 5 bases unmatched. The CDR3 runs to 12 residues. Germline CDR1 is LNHDA and CDR2 is SQIVND (reference sequence). CDR3 region: CATRQGAYEQYF. The CDR3 nucleotides are TGTGCCACGAGACAGGGAGCCTACGAGCAGTACTTC.

The V gene is TRBV5-6, the J gene TRBJ1-5; 10 positions match TRBD1. This CDR3 is built from 15 residues. CDR1 and CDR2 (germline): SGHDT, YYEEEE. V dropped 4 bases and J dropped 4; count of bases not matched to a gene: 5. The CDR3 DNA reads as TGTGCCAGCAGCCTAACGGACAGGGGGAATCAGCCCCAGCATTTT. This encodes CASSLTDRGNQPQHF.

This sequence joins TRBV18 and TRBJ2-7; possible D gene TRBD1, 6 bases. Germline lookup yields CDR1 KGHSH and CDR2 LQKENI. The V end lost 2 bases, the J end lost 0 bases, and 11 bases lay between the germline ends. The CDR3 totals 15 residues. The CDR3 coding sequence is TGTGCCAGCTCACCAGGGGGCTACTCCTCCTACGAGCAGTACTTC. Protein: CASSPGGYSSYEQYF.

This CDR3 reads CASRTTGPTEAFF. The CDR3 DNA reads as TGTGCCAGCAGAACCACAGGGCCCACTGAAGCTTTCTTT. The chain recombines TRBV6-6 with TRBJ1-1; tentative D call: TRBD1 (6 bases). From germline, CDR1 is MNHNY and CDR2 SVGAGI (reference sequence). V lost 6 bases, J lost 4 bases, and 12 bases lay in between. The CDR3 has 13 residues.

The chain employs TRBV23-1 and TRBJ2-7; a possible D gene is TRBD2 (7 bases). TRBV23-1 is given ORF status, its function remaining uncertain. The CDR3 runs 16 residues. Trimming stripped 3 bases from V and 3 bases from J, with 18 bases between. The CDR3 DNA is TGCGCCAGCAGTCAGCAATGGCGGGGGCCTAGCTACGAGCAGTACTTC. This sequence encodes CASSQQWRGPSYEQYF.

The rearrangement uses TRBV4-1 and TRBJ1-2; D is uncertain. CDR1 is MGHRA and CDR2 is YSYEKL in the germline V gene. The CDR3 is 16 amino acids. V was shortened by 0 bases and J by 5 bases, with 16 bases between the two germline ends. CDR3 residues: CASSQDAAGSLYGYTF. The CDR3 DNA follows: TGCGCCAGCAGCCAAGACGCCGCGGGCAGCCTTTATGGCTACACCTTC.

The chain combines TRBV3-1 (or the pseudogene TRBV3-2) with TRBJ1-5, with 9 bases aligning to TRBD1. This CDR3 comprises 14 residues. Per the germline V gene, CDR1 is LGHDT and CDR2 is YNNKEL (reference sequence). Trimming took 1 base from V and 7 from J; bases not matched to a gene: 2. In DNA, the CDR3 is TGTGCCAGCAGCCAAGGGACAGGGGCGCAGCCCCAGCATTTT. It yields the protein CASSQGTGAQPQHF.

The V gene is TRBV4-3, the J gene TRBJ1-6; D perhaps matches TRBD1 (6 bases). Trimming cost V 0 bases and J 6 bases, with 9 bases left between them. Germline V gene lookup returns CDR1 LGHNA and CDR2 YSLEER. This CDR3 has 15 residues. As DNA, the CDR3 is TGCGCCAGCAGCCAAGATCACAGGGCTAATTCACCCCTCCACTTT. Its protein is CASSQDHRANSPLHF.

The CDR3 DNA reads TGTGCCAGCAGCCAAGATATCCTAGCGGGAGGTCCTAGCACAGATACGCAGTATTTT. Its translation: CASSQDILAGGPSTDTQYF. The chain joins TRBV4-2 to TRBJ2-3, with 11 bases fitting TRBD2. Germline CDR1 reads LGHNA; CDR2 reads YNFKEQ. The CDR3 runs to 19 residues. V was clipped by 0 bases and J by 0 bases; unmatched bases: 8.

The chain links TRBV7-9 to TRBJ1-6, with D tentatively TRBD1 (5 bases). V gave up 2 bases and J gave up 7 bases, with 12 bases separating them. The CDR3 sequence is 15 residues long. From germline, CDR1 is SEHNR and CDR2 FQNEAQ (reference sequence). CDR3 nucleotide sequence: TGTGCCAGCAGCTTATTTGGGGGGAAAAATTCACCCCTCCACTTT. Its protein product is CASSLFGGKNSPLHF.

In its sample, this clone was seen a few times. The chain has TRBV19 and TRBJ2-1; D is perhaps TRBD1 (6 bases). Germline V gives CDR1 LNHDA, CDR2 SQIVND (reference sequence). This CDR3 is built from 14 residues. Trimming took off 4 bases at V and 7 bases at J, with 14 bases between the two ends. CDR3: CASSSGGRGNEQFF. The CDR3, as DNA: TGTGCCAGTAGTAGCGGAGGCAGGGGAAATGAGCAGTTCTTC.

The rearrangement uses TRBV7-9 and TRBJ2-6, with TRBD2 identical over 7 bases. After removal of 6 bases from V and 0 bases from J, the junction contained 14 bases not matched to a gene. Germline V gene lookup returns CDR1 SEHNR and CDR2 FQNEAQ (reference sequence). CDR3 length: 19 amino acids. CDR3: CASSLRGGWVYSGANVLTF. The CDR3 DNA sequence: TGTGCCAGCAGTCTCCGGGGAGGGTGGGTATACTCTGGGGCCAACGTCCTGACTTTC.

The chain combines TRBV30 with TRBJ1-2, with TRBD1 matching 7 bases. The CDR3 covers 13 residues. The V gene end was trimmed by 5 bases and the J gene end by 1 base; junction bases not matched to a gene: 4. CDR1 is GTSNPN, CDR2 SVGIG, per germline (reference sequence). In nucleotides, the CDR3 is TGTGCCTGGGACAGGGATTATAACTATGGCTACACCTTC. This codes for CAWDRDYNYGYTF.

The V and J genes are TRBV3-1 (or the pseudogene TRBV3-2) and TRBJ1-5; TRBD1 matches at 7 bases. CDR1 is LGHDT, CDR2 YNNKEL, per germline (reference sequence). The CDR3 loop spans 15 amino acids. The V gene end was trimmed by 0 bases and the J gene end by 5 bases; junction bases not matched to a gene: 4. As DNA, the CDR3 is TGTGCCAGCAGCCAAGATGGAGGGGGCCATCAGCCCCAGCATTTT. It translates to CASSQDGGGHQPQHF.

The J gene is TRBJ2-3, the V gene TRBV5-1, with TRBD1 as a possible D gene (6 bases). V shed 0 bases and J shed 3 bases, with 11 bases lying between them. This CDR3 has 15 amino acids. Germline CDR1 reads SGHRS; CDR2 reads YFSETQ. The CDR3: CASSLAGAPTDTQYF. DNA of the CDR3: TGCGCCAGCAGCTTGGCAGGGGCTCCAACAGATACGCAGTATTTT.